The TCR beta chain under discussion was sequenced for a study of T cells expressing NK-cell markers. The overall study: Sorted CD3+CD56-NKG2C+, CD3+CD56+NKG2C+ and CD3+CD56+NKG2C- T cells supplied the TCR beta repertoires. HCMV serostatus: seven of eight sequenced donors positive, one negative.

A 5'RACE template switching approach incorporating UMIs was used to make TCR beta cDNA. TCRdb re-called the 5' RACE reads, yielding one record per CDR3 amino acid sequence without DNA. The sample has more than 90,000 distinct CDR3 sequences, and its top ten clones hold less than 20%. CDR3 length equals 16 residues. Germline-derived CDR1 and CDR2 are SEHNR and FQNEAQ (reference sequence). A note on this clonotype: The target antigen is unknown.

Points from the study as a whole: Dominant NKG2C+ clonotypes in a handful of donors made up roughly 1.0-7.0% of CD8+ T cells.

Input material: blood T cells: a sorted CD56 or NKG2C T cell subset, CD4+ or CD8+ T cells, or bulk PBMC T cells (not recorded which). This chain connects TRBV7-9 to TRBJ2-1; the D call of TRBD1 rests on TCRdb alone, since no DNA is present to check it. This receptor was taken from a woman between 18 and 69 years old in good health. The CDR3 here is CASSLVGGEPYNEQFF. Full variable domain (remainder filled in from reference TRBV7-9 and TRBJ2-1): DTGVSQNPRHKITKRGQNVTFRCDPISEHNRLYWYRQTLGQGPEFLTYFQNEAQLEKSRLLSDRFSAERPKGSFSTLEIQRTEQGDSAMYLCASSLVGGEPYNEQFFGPGTRLTVL.